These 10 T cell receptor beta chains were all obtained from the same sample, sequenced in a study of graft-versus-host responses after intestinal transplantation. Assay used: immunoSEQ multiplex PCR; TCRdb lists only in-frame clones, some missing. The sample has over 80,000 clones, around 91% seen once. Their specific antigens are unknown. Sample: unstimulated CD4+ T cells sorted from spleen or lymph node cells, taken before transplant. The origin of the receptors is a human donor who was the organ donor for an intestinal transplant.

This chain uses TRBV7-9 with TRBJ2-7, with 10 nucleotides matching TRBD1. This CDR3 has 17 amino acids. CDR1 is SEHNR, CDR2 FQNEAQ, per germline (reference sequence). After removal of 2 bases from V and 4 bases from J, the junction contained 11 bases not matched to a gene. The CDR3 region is CASSLPNPGDRGYEQYF. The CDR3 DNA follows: TGTGCCAGCAGCTTACCGAATCCTGGGGACAGGGGTTACGAGCAGTACTTC.

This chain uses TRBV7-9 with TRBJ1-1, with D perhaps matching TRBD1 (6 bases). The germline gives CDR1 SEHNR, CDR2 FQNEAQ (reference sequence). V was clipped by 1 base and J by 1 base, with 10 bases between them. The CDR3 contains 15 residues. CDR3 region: CASSLGQATNTEAFF. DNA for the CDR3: TGTGCCAGCAGCTTAGGACAGGCTACGAACACTGAAGCTTTCTTT.

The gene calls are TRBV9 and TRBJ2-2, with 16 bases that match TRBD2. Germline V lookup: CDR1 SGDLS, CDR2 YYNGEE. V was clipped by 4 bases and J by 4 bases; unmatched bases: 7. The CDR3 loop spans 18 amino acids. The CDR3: CASSLGLAGGLSTGELFF. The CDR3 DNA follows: TGTGCCAGCAGCCTGGGACTAGCGGGGGGGCTGAGCACCGGGGAGCTGTTTTTT.

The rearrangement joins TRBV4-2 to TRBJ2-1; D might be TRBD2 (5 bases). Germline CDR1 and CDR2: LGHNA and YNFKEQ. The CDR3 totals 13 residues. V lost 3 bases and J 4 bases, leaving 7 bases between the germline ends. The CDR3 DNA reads TGTGCCAGCAGCCAGAGGGATTACAATGAGCAGTTCTTC. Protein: CASSQRDYNEQFF.

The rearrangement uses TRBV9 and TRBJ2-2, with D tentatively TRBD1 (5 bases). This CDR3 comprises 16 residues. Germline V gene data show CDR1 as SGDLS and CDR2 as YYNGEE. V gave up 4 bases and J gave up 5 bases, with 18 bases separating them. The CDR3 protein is CASSPPRAGLTGELFF. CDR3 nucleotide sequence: TGTGCCAGCAGCCCCCCCAGGGCAGGGTTGACCGGGGAGCTGTTTTTT.

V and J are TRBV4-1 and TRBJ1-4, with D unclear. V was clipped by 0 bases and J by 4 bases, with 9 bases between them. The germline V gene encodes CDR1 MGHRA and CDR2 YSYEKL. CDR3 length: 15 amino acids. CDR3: CASSQDGRYNEKLFF. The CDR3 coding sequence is TGCGCCAGCAGCCAAGACGGCAGGTATAATGAAAAACTGTTTTTT.

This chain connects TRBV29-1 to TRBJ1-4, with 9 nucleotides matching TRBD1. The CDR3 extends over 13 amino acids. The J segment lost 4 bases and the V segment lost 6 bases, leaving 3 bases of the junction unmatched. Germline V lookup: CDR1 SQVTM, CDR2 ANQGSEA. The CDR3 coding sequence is TGCAGCGTGGCGGGACAGGGTAATGAAAAACTGTTTTTT. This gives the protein CSVAGQGNEKLFF.

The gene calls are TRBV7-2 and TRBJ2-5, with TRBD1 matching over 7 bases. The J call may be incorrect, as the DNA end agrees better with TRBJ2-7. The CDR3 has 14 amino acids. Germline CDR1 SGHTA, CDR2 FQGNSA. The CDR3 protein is CASSSRQGRYEQYF. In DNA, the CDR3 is TGTGCCAGCAGCTCCCGACAGGGTAGATACGAGCAGTACTTC.

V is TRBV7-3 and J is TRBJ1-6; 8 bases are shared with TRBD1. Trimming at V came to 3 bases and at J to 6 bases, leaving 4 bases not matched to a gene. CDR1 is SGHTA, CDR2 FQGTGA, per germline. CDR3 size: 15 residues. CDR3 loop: CASSFGQGGNSPLHF. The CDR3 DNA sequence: TGTGCCAGCAGCTTCGGACAGGGTGGTAATTCACCCCTCCACTTT.

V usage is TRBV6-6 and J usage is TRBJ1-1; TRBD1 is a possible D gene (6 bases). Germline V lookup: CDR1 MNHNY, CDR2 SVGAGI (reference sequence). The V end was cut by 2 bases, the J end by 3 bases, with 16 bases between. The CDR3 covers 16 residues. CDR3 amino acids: CASSYSVARTDTEAFF. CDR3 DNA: TGTGCCAGCAGTTACAGTGTTGCCCGGACAGACACTGAAGCTTTCTTT.